Following are 10 T cell receptor beta chains from one sample sequenced in a study of beta chain features in type 1 diabetes. Sequenced material consisted of expressed TCRB transcripts (all of the isolated RNA was reverse transcribed). Measured with immunoSEQ multiplex PCR; TCRdb has only the in-frame clones, and not every one. There are 230,000 or so clones in the sample; around 16% occur only once, and approximately 0.086% lies in the top ten. Study results and caveats: Researchers report that Type 1 diabetes patients had moderately but significantly shorter TCRB CDR3s across all four CD4+ subsets.

Their antigens remain unidentified. The sequencing input was naive CD4+ T cells from blood. The receptors come from a man aged 25-45 years with type 1 diabetes.

The gene calls are TRBV7-3 and TRBJ2-4; 9 nucleotides match TRBD1. This CDR3 region has 16 residues. Germline V gives CDR1 SGHTA, CDR2 FQGTGA. The V segment lost 5 bases and the J segment 3 bases; nucleotides outside the gene matches: 8. The chain's CDR3 is CASSPSPGQGKNIQYF. The CDR3 DNA follows: TGTGCCAGCAGCCCCTCCCCGGGACAGGGCAAAAACATTCAGTACTTC.

This chain uses TRBV9 with TRBJ1-1; 7 positions match TRBD1. Losses at the gene ends were 2 bases for V and 1 base for J; bases not matched to a gene: 8. The CDR3 extends over 16 amino acids. Germline values: CDR1 SGDLS, CDR2 YYNGEE. The CDR3 spells CASSVSGTVTNTEAFF. The CDR3 DNA reads as TGTGCCAGCAGCGTGTCCGGGACAGTAACGAACACTGAAGCTTTCTTT.

In its sample, this clone was seen a few times. The rearrangement links TRBV5-1 to TRBJ2-7; possibly TRBD1 for D (5 bases). Germline loops: CDR1 SGHRS, CDR2 YFSETQ. This CDR3 is 15 amino acids long. The V end lost 0 bases, the J end lost 6 bases, and 16 bases lay between the germline ends. The CDR3 loop is CASSLDNDQGGEQYF. The CDR3 DNA sequence: TGCGCCAGCAGCTTGGATAATGATCAGGGTGGCGAGCAGTACTTC. Full variable domain (remainder filled in from reference TRBV5-1 and TRBJ2-7): KAGVTQTPRYLIKTRGQQVTLSCSPISGHRSVSWYQQTPGQGLQFLFEYFSETQRNKGNFPGRFSGRQFSNSRSEMNVSTLELGDSALYLCASSLDNDQGGEQYFGPGTRLTVT.

The V gene is TRBV7-9, the J gene TRBJ2-2; 9 bases are a match to TRBD1. Trimming cost V 8 bases and J 3 bases; bases outside gene matches: 4. Germline V gene lookup returns CDR1 SEHNR and CDR2 FQNEAQ (reference sequence). This CDR3 region has 14 residues. The CDR3 here is CASWDRDHTGELFF. CDR3 nucleotides: TGTGCCAGCTGGGACAGGGATCACACCGGGGAGCTGTTTTTT.

This sequence joins TRBV18 and TRBJ1-2; D is unclear. Germline values: CDR1 KGHSH, CDR2 LQKENI. The V gene lost 3 bases and the J gene lost 0 bases, with 11 bases spanning the gap. The CDR3 totals 15 residues. CDR3 residues: CASSPFSYSNYGYTF. The CDR3 DNA follows: TGTGCCAGCTCACCTTTCAGCTACTCTAACTATGGCTACACCTTC.

This chain connects TRBV7-9 to TRBJ2-7; no clear D. The germline V gene has CDR1 SEHNR and CDR2 FQNEAQ (reference sequence). Trimming left V 5 bases short and J 6 bases short, with 8 bases between. This CDR3 is built from 11 residues. The CDR3 loop reads CASSPLSEQYF. In DNA, the CDR3 is TGTGCCAGCAGCCCCCTGAGCGAGCAGTACTTC.

V gene TRBV28 combines with J gene TRBJ2-7; D may match TRBD1 or TRBD2 (5 bases each). Germline V CDR1 and CDR2: MDHEN, SYDVKM. This CDR3 is built from 15 residues. Trimming removed 6 bases at V and 7 bases at J, with 22 bases between. CDR3 amino acids: CASSPSGTTGGEQYF. CDR3 sequence (DNA): TGTGCCAGCAGCCCGTCCGGGACCACTGGCGGAGAGCAGTACTTC.

V is TRBV9 and J is TRBJ2-7, with 11 nucleotides matching TRBD1. CDR1 and CDR2 (germline): SGDLS, YYNGEE. V was clipped by 3 bases and J by 2 bases; unmatched bases: 4. The CDR3 consists of 15 residues. The CDR3 here is CASSAGQGVPYEQYF. Here the CDR3 DNA reads TGTGCCAGCAGCGCGGGACAGGGGGTGCCCTACGAGCAGTACTTC.

The V call is TRBV30, the J call TRBJ2-5; D is ambiguous. Germline V CDR1 and CDR2: GTSNPN, SVGIG (reference sequence). V was clipped by 0 bases and J by 4 bases, with 9 bases between them. The CDR3 has 13 amino acids. CDR3 in amino acids: CAWSVLWGETQYF. Here the CDR3 DNA reads TGTGCCTGGAGTGTACTTTGGGGAGAGACCCAGTACTTC.

This chain connects TRBV29-1 to TRBJ2-5; 9 bases map to TRBD2. Germline V CDR1 and CDR2: SQVTM, ANQGSEA. The CDR3 runs to 13 residues. V shed 8 bases, J shed 2 bases, and the junction held 6 bases outside the gene matches. In DNA form, the CDR3 reads TGCAGCCTCCCTAGCGGGATACAAGAGACCCAGTACTTC. Protein: CSLPSGIQETQYF.